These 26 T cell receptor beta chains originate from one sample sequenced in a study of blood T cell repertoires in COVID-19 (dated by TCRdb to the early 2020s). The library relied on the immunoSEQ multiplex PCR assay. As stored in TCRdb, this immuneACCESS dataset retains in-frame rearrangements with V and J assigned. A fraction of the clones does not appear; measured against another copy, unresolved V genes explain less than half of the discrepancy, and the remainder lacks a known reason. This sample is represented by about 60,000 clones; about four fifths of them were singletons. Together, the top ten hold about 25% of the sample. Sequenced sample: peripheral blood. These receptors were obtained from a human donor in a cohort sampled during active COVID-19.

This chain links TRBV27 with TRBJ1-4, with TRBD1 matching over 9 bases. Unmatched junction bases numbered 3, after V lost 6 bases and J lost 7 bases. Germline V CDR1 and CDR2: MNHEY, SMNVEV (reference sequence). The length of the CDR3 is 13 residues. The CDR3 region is CASRTGGIEKLFF. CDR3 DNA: TGTGCCAGCAGGACAGGGGGTATTGAAAAACTGTTTTTT.

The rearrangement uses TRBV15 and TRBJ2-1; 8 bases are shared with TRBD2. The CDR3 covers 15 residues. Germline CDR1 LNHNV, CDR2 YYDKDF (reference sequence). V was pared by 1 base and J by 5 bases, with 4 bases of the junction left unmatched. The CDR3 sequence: CATSRGSSGDNEQFF. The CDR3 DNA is TGTGCCACCAGCAGAGGGAGTAGCGGGGACAATGAGCAGTTCTTC.

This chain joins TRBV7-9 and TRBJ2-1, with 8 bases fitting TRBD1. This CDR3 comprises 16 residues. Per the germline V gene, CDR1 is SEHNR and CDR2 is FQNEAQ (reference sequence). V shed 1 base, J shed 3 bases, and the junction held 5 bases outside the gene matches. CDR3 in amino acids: CASSLDAGGVYNEQFF. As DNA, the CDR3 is TGTGCCAGCAGCTTAGATGCAGGGGGCGTCTACAATGAGCAGTTCTTC.

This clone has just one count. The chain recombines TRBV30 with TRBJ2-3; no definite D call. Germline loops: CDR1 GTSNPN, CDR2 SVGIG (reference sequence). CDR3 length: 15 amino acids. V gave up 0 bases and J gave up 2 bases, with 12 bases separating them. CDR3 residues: CAWSVMVGFTDTQYF. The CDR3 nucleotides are TGTGCCTGGAGTGTAATGGTGGGCTTCACAGATACGCAGTATTTT.

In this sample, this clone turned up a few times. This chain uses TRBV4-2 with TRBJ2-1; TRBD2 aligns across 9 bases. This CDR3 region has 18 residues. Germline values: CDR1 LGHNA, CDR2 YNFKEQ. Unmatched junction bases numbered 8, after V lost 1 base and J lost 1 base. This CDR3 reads CASSQVRAGGGSYNEQFF. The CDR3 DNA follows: TGTGCCAGCAGCCAAGTGAGAGCGGGGGGCGGGTCCTACAATGAGCAGTTCTTC.

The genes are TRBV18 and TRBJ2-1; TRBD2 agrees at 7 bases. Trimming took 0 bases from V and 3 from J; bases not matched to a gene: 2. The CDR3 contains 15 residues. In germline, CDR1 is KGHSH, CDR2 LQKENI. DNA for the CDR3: TGTGCCAGCTCACCACCTAGCGGGCGCTACAATGAGCAGTTCTTC. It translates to CASSPPSGRYNEQFF.

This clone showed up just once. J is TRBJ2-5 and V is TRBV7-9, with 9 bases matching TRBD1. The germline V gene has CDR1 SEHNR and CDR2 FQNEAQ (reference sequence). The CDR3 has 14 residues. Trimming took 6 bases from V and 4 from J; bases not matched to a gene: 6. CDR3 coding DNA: TGTGCCAGCAGGTCCACAGGGGGCGCAGAGACCCAGTACTTC. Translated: CASRSTGGAETQYF.

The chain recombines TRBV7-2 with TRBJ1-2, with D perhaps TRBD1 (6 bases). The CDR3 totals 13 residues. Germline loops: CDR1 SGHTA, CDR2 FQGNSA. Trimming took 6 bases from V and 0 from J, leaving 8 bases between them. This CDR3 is CASRGGANYGYTF. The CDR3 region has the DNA TGTGCCAGCAGAGGGGGAGCTAACTATGGCTACACCTTC.

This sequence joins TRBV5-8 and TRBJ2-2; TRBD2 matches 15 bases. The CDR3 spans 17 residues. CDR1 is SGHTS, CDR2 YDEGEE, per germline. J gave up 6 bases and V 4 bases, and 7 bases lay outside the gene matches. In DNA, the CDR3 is TGTGCCAGCAGCAGGACTAGCGGGGGGGCCCAAGCCGGGGAGCTGTTTTTT. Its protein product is CASSRTSGGAQAGELFF. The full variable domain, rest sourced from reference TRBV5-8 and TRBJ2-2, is EAGVTQSPTHLIKTRGQQATLRCSPISGHTSVYWYQQALGLGLQFLLWYDEGEERNRGNFPPRFSGRQFPNYSSELNVNALELEDSALYLCASSRTSGGAQAGELFFGEGSRLTVL.

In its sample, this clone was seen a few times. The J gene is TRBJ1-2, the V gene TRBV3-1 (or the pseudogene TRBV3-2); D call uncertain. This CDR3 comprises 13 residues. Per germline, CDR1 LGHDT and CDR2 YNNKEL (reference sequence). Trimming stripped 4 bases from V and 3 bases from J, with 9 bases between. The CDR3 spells CASSLREDYGYTF. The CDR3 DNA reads TGTGCCAGCAGCCTTCGTGAGGACTATGGCTACACCTTC.

CDR3 sequence: CASSPRGGDTQYF. CDR3 coding DNA: TGTGCCAGCAGCCCGCGAGGAGGAGATACGCAGTATTTT. V and J are TRBV7-9 and TRBJ2-3; tentatively, D is TRBD2 (5 bases). This CDR3 is 13 amino acids long. Germline V gives CDR1 SEHNR, CDR2 FQNEAQ (reference sequence). V lost 5 bases and J 5 bases, leaving 11 bases between the germline ends.

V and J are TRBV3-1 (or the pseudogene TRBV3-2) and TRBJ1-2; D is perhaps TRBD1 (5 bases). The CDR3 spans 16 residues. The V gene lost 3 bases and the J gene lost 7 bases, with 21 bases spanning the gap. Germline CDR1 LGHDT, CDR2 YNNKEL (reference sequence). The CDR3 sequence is CASSHRDSSLELGYTF. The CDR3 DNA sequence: TGTGCCAGCAGCCATCGGGACTCTTCCCTGGAGCTTGGCTACACCTTC.

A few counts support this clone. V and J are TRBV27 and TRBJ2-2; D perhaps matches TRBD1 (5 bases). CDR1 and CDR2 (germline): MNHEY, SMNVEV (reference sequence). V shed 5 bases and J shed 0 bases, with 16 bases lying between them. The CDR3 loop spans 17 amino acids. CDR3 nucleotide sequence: TGTGCCAGCAGTCTCCTAGGGGCGACCACGAACACCGGGGAGCTGTTTTTT. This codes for CASSLLGATTNTGELFF.

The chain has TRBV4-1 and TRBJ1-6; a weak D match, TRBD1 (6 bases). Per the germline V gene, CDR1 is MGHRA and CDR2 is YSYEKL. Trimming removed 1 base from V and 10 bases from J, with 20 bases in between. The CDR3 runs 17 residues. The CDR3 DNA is TGCGCCAGCAGCCAAGGGGACATTGTCCACATCGGGTCACCCCTCCACTTT. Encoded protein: CASSQGDIVHIGSPLHF.

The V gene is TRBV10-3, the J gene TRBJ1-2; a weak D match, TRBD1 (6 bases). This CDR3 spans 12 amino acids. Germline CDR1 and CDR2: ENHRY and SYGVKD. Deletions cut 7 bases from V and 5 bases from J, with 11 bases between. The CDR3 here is CAITSGQYGYTF. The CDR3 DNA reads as TGTGCCATCACCTCCGGACAGTATGGCTACACCTTC.

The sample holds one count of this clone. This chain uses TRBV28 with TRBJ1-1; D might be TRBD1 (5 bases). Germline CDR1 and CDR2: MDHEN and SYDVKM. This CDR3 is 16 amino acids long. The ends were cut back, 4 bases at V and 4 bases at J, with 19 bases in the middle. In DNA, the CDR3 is TGTGCCAGCAGTTCGGGCGGGAGGGGCAGCGCCACTGAAGCTTTCTTT. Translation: CASSSGGRGSATEAFF.

CDR3 in amino acids: CASSSRGQGAVGELFF. DNA of the CDR3: TGTGCCAGCAGTTCCCGCGGACAGGGGGCGGTCGGGGAGCTGTTTTTT. The J gene is TRBJ2-2, the V gene TRBV27; TRBD1 matches at 11 bases. Unmatched junction bases numbered 8, after V lost 4 bases and J lost 7 bases. Germline loops: CDR1 MNHEY, CDR2 SMNVEV (reference sequence). The CDR3 has 16 residues.

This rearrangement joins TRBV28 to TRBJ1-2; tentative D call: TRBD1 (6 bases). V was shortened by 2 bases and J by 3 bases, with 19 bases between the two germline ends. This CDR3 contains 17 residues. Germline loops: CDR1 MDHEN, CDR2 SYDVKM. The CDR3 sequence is CASSLRVTGGRYYGYTF. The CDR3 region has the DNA TGTGCCAGCAGTTTAAGGGTGACGGGGGGGCGCTACTATGGCTACACCTTC.

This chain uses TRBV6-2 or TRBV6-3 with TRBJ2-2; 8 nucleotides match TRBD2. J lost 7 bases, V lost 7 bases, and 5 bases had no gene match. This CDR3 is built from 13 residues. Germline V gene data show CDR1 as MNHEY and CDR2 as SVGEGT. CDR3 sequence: CASTPAGVGELFF. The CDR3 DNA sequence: TGTGCCAGCACCCCAGCGGGAGTCGGGGAGCTGTTTTTT.

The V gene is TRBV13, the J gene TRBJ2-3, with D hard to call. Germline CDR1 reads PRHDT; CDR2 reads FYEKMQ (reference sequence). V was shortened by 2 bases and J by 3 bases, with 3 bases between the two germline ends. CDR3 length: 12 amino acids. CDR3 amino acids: CASSLRTDTQYF. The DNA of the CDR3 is TGTGCCAGCAGCTTACGGACAGATACGCAGTATTTT. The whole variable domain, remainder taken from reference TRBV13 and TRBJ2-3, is AAGVIQSPRHLIKEKRETATLKCYPIPRHDTVYWYQQGPGQDPQFLISFYEKMQSDKGSIPDRFSAQQFSDYHSELNMSSLELGDSALYFCASSLRTDTQYFGPGTRLTVL.

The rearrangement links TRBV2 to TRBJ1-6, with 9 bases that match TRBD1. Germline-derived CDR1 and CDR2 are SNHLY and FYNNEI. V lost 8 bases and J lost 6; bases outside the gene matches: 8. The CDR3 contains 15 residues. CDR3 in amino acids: CASFPQGAGNSPLHF. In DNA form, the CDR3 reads TGTGCCAGCTTCCCACAGGGGGCTGGTAATTCACCCCTCCACTTT.

This chain's CDR3 is CASSFGTSGYSSYNEQFF. The CDR3 nucleotides read TGTGCCAGCAGCTTTGGAACTAGCGGGTACTCATCCTACAATGAGCAGTTCTTC. The chain carries TRBV7-2 and TRBJ2-1; TRBD2 aligns across 9 bases. Germline V gives CDR1 SGHTA, CDR2 FQGNSA. This CDR3 has 18 residues. V shed 3 bases, J shed 1 base, and the junction held 10 bases outside the gene matches.

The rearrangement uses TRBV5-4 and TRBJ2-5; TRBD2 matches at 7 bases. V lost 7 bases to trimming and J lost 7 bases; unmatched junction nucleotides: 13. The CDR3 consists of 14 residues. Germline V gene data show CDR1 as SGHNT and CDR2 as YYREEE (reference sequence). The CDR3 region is CASGTKRDIGTQYF. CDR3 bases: TGTGCCAGCGGGACTAAACGGGATATAGGGACCCAGTACTTC.

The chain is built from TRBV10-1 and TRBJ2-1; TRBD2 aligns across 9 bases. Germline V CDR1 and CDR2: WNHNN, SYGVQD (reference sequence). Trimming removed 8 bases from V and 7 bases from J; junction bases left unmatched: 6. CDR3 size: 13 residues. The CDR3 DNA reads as TGCGCCAGCGGGGCTAGCGGGGTTAATGAGCAGTTCTTC. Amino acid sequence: CASGASGVNEQFF.

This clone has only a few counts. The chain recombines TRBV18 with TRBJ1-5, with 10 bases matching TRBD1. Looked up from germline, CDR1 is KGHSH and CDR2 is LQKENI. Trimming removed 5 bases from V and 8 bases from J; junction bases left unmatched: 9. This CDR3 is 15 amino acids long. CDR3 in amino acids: CASSTGQGLGEPQHF. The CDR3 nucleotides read TGTGCCAGCTCAACGGGACAGGGGCTGGGAGAGCCCCAGCATTTT.

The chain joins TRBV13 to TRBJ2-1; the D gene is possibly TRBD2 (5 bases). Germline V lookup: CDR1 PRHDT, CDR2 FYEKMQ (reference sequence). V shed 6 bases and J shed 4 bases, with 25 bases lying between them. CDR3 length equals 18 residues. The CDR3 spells CASRRLPRTGKRYNEQFF. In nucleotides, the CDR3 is TGTGCCAGCAGACGACTACCGCGAACGGGCAAGAGATACAATGAGCAGTTCTTC.